The rows below give T cell receptor beta chains drawn from one sample of a study of CD8 T cells in Susac syndrome. TCRdb reanalysed the immunoSEQ multiplex PCR reads using MiXCR and keeps one entry per CDR3 protein. The sample includes some 150,000 distinct CDR3 sequences, 95% to 96% of them seen just once. The material sequenced was CD8+ T cells from PBMCs. These receptor sequences come from a human donor with multiple sclerosis. Both conserved end residues are part of each CDR3. The D gene is left open where the match is weak. Clone size is stated in some rows and not others, as once, few, many or a class when expanded.

clone_size | j_call | v_call | d_call | cdr3_nt | cdr3_aa
NA | TRBJ2-1 | TRBV19 | NA | TGTGCCAGTAGTATGCTCGCCAATGAGCAGTTCTTC | CASSMLANEQFF
NA | TRBJ2-3 | TRBV7-6 | NA | TGTGCCAGCAGCTCCCAACAGGGCACAGATACGCAGTATTTT | CASSSQQGTDTQYF
NA | TRBJ2-3 | TRBV27 | NA | TGTGCCTCAGACGGGCAGCTCAGCACAGATACGCAGTATTTT | CASDGQLSTDTQYF
NA | TRBJ2-7 | TRBV27 | NA | TGTGCCAGCAGTCCGCCCGGCGAAAACAATCTTATGGGGCAGTACTTC | CASSPPGENNLMGQYF
NA | TRBJ2-7 | TRBV12-3/TRBV12-4 | NA | TGTGCCAGCACCCCCCCAGGCCTCTACGAGCAGTACTTC | CASTPPGLYEQYF
NA | TRBJ1-2 | TRBV29-1 | TRBD1 | TGCAGCGTTGACGGGGACAGGGTAACGAACACCTTC | CSVDGDRVTNTF
NA | TRBJ1-2 | TRBV14 | NA | TGTGCCAGCAGCCCGAGGACCGGGAGTGCCTATGGCTACACCTTC | CASSPRTGSAYGYTF
NA | TRBJ2-5 | TRBV7-6 | NA | TGTGCCAGCAGCTTAAGTAATTTGGAGACCCAGTACTTC | CASSLSNLETQYF
NA | TRBJ1-2 | TRBV7-6 | TRBD1 | TGTGCCAGCAGCCCCACCGGGACAGGAGATGGCTACACCTTC | CASSPTGTGDGYTF
NA | TRBJ2-7 | TRBV14 | NA | TGTGCCAGCAGCACCCGGGAAGGGGTCACCTACGAGCAGTACTTC | CASSTREGVTYEQYF
NA | TRBJ2-1 | TRBV30 | NA | TGTGCCTGGAGCGCGAGCGGAACCTACAATGAGCAGTTCTTC | CAWSASGTYNEQFF
NA | TRBJ2-1 | TRBV30 | NA | TGTGCCTGGGGCCTGGGGGGGCAGCAGTTCTTC | CAWGLGGQQFF
NA | TRBJ2-1 | TRBV4-1 | TRBD2 | TGCGCCAGCAGCCAAGTCAAGCGGGGGACTAATGAGCAGTTCTTC | CASSQVKRGTNEQFF
NA | TRBJ2-1 | TRBV27 | NA | TGTGCCACCCTCAGTCCTGCTAGCTTCTACAATGAGCAGTTCTTC | CATLSPASFYNEQFF
NA | TRBJ2-7 | TRBV7-9 | NA | TGTGCCAGCAGCTTAACGACCCTCTCCTACGAGCAGTACTTC | CASSLTTLSYEQYF
once | TRBJ2-1 | TRBV30 | TRBD1 | TGTGCCTGGAGTTGGGGGACAGGCGAGCAGTTCTTC | CAWSWGTGEQFF
NA | TRBJ1-1 | TRBV9 | NA | TGTGCCAGCAGCGTTTCCGGGGGCATGAACACTGAAGCTTTCTTT | CASSVSGGMNTEAFF
NA | TRBJ2-1 | TRBV4-1 | TRBD2 | TGCGCCAGCAGCCAAGACTCCGTTAGACTAGCCAACAATGAGCAGTTCTTC | CASSQDSVRLANNEQFF
NA | TRBJ1-2 | TRBV30 | NA | TGTGCCTGGAGGGCAGCTGATGGCTACACCTTC | CAWRAADGYTF
NA | TRBJ2-1 | TRBV7-2 | NA | TGTGCCAGCAGTTTGGGGGGATCCTACAATGAGCAGTTCTTC | CASSLGGSYNEQFF
NA | TRBJ1-6 | TRBV2 | NA | TGTGCCAGCAGTGCAGGGAAACCCCTCCACTTT | CASSAGKPLHF
NA | TRBJ1-1 | TRBV12-3/TRBV12-4 | NA | TGTGCCAGCAGTGGAGCCCTGAACACTGAAGCTTTCTTT | CASSGALNTEAFF
NA | TRBJ2-7 | TRBV13 | NA | TGTGCCAGCAGCTCTGCCATCGAGCAGTACTTC | CASSSAIEQYF
NA | TRBJ2-1 | TRBV7-9 | NA | TGTGCCAGCAGCTTAGGACCCGGTGAGCAGTTCTTC | CASSLGPGEQFF
NA | TRBJ2-6 | TRBV10-3 | TRBD1 | TGTGCCATCAGTGAGTTGGGGACAGGGGGGCTTTCTGGGGCCAACGTCCTGACTTTC | CAISELGTGGLSGANVLTF
once | TRBJ2-7 | TRBV29-1 | NA | TGCAGCGTTGAAGAATCGGGGATTCCCTACGAGCAGTACTTC | CSVEESGIPYEQYF
once | TRBJ2-1 | TRBV30 | NA | TGTGCCTGGAGTTTCGCCACGGTGGGTGGTGAGCAGTTCTTC | CAWSFATVGGEQFF
NA | TRBJ1-1 | TRBV15 | NA | TGTGCCACCAGCATAGGGCCAGCGACAACTGAAGCTTTCTTT | CATSIGPATTEAFF
NA | TRBJ2-1 | TRBV27 | TRBD1 | TGTGCCAGCACCTGGACAGGGGCCATCAATGAGCAGTTCTTC | CASTWTGAINEQFF
NA | TRBJ2-1 | TRBV7-9 | TRBD1 | TGTGCCAGCAGCTTCCCCGGGACAGGGGAAAATTTTATGTATGAGCAGTTCTTC | CASSFPGTGENFMYEQFF
NA | TRBJ1-1 | TRBV13 | NA | TGTGCCAGCAGGGATTTAGGGACTGAAGCTTTCTTT | CASRDLGTEAFF
NA | TRBJ2-1 | TRBV27 | NA | TGTGCCAGCAGTTCTGGGGGCGCGATAAATGAGCAGTTCTTC | CASSSGGAINEQFF
NA | TRBJ1-5 | TRBV27 | NA | TGTGCCAGCAGTTTTGTTAATCATCGGGGACCGGATCAGCCCCAGCATTTT | CASSFVNHRGPDQPQHF
NA | TRBJ1-4 | TRBV7-9 | NA | TGTGCCAGCAGCCCCCCCAATGAAAAACTGTTTTTT | CASSPPNEKLFF
NA | TRBJ2-7 | TRBV7-9 | NA | TGTGCCAGCAGCTTAGTCGGCGACGAGCAGTACTTC | CASSLVGDEQYF
NA | TRBJ2-1 | TRBV5-1 | NA | TGCGCCAGCAGCTTGTATTCGGGGACCTACAATGAGCAGTTCTTC | CASSLYSGTYNEQFF
NA | TRBJ2-3 | TRBV9 | NA | TGTGCCAGCAGCGTAGCCCAGGGTTGGGGGGCAGATACGCAGTATTTT | CASSVAQGWGADTQYF
NA | TRBJ2-1 | TRBV7-9 | NA | TGTGCCAGCAGCGCCCCCGGCCGGGGGAATGAGCAGTTCTTC | CASSAPGRGNEQFF
NA | TRBJ1-1 | TRBV15 | NA | TGTGCCACCAGCATCCCTCGGGCTAGTGAAGCTTTCTTT | CATSIPRASEAFF
NA | TRBJ1-6 | TRBV27 | NA | TGTGCCAGCAGTTCGGGCAGTAACTTTGGTTCACCCCTCCACTTT | CASSSGSNFGSPLHF
NA | TRBJ2-7 | TRBV20-1 | NA | TGCAGTGCTAGAGGAACCAGGGTGGGCCACGAGCAGTACTTC | CSARGTRVGHEQYF
NA | TRBJ2-3 | TRBV12-5 | NA | TGTGCTAGTGGCCCCCCCCGGGAGGATACGCAGTATTTT | CASGPPREDTQYF
NA | TRBJ2-6 | TRBV11-1 | NA | TGTGCCAGCAGCTCTATCTCTTCTGGGGCCAACGTCCTGACTTTC | CASSSISSGANVLTF
NA | TRBJ1-1 | TRBV29-1 | NA | TGCAGCGTTGGACAGAACACTGAAGCTTTCTTT | CSVGQNTEAFF
NA | TRBJ2-2 | TRBV23-1 | NA | TGCGCCAGCAGTCAAGCGGGACACACCGGGGAGCTGTTTTTT | CASSQAGHTGELFF
NA | TRBJ1-1 | TRBV4-1 | NA | TGCGCCAGCAGCCAATTGGCAGTTAACACTGAAGCTTTCTTT | CASSQLAVNTEAFF
NA | TRBJ2-7 | TRBV2 | TRBD1 | TGTGCCAGCAGTGAAATGACAGGGCTGTACGAGCAGTACTTC | CASSEMTGLYEQYF
once | TRBJ2-3 | TRBV14 | TRBD1 | TGTGCCAGCAGCCCGACCCAGGGGGCGAAGGGAGATACGCAGTATTTT | CASSPTQGAKGDTQYF
NA | TRBJ2-3 | TRBV20-1 | NA | TGCAGTGCTAGTGGCGAACGCACAGATACGCAGTATTTT | CSASGERTDTQYF
NA | TRBJ1-1 | TRBV29-1 | NA | TGCAGCGTTGTTATACAGGACCCGAACACTGAAGCTTTCTTT | CSVVIQDPNTEAFF
NA | TRBJ1-1 | TRBV12-3/TRBV12-4 | NA | TGTGCCAGCAGTTTCGGGGGGCGAACTGAAGCTTTCTTT | CASSFGGRTEAFF
NA | TRBJ1-3 | TRBV7-8 | TRBD1 | TGTGCCAGCAGCTCAGAAGAGACCGGGACAGCCCAAAACACCATATATTTT | CASSSEETGTAQNTIYF
NA | TRBJ2-1 | TRBV25-1 | TRBD1 | TGTGCCAGCATAGGGGGCACGAACCCAATGAAGCAGTTCTTC | CASIGGTNPMKQFF
NA | TRBJ2-7 | TRBV27 | NA | TGTGCCAGCAGTCAGGGACTCGGCGAGCAGTACTTC | CASSQGLGEQYF
NA | TRBJ1-2 | TRBV29-1 | NA | TGCAGCGTTGTCTGGGGGGACTATGGCTACACCTTC | CSVVWGDYGYTF